This entry features one T cell receptor beta chain sequence. It has no known antigen specificity. Base qualities were left out, and no much larger clone turns up one base away. The sample is drawn from a study of T cell changes during pregnancy in multiple sclerosis (dated by TCRdb to the late 2010s). Looking at the study overall: The study looked at changes in the T cell repertoire across pregnancy in women with multiple sclerosis.

CDR1 and CDR2 (SGHRS, YFSETQ) derive from the germline V gene. The CDR3 spans 15 residues, from the cysteine through the phenylalanine. The only DNA kept is the CDR3, 45 bases in frame from the first base. V is reduced by 2 bases and J by 1 base, leaving a spacing of 12 bases between them. The method was the immunoSEQ multiplex PCR assay. In TCRdb, the immuneACCESS table is reduced to in-frame sequences with V and J assigned. These tables do not hold every clone; where another copy was compared, an unresolved V gene accounts for under half, and the others remain unexplained. Recorded for this sample are about 97,000 clones; 90% of them occurred a single time. Roughly 0.77% of the sample is taken by the ten largest.

The specimen was peripheral blood, collected in the second trimester of pregnancy. The source is a female donor in good health, enrolled as a control in a pregnancy study. The sequence joins TRBV5-1 to TRBJ1-2; the best D guess is TRBD1, with 6 bases matching. In nucleotides, the sequence is TGCGCCAGCAGCTTAGCAGGGGCCCTTAACTATGGCTACACCTTC. This sequence encodes CASSLAGALNYGYTF.